One sample yielded the 14 T cell receptor beta chains listed below, sequenced in a study of blood T cell repertoires in COVID-19. The data were produced by immunoSEQ multiplex PCR, yet TCRdb's version contains in-frame clones alone and is incomplete. In the table there are 250,000 to 300,000 clones, 75% to 90% of which are singletons. Material for sequencing was PBMCs or T cells enriched from blood (not recorded which). The receptors originated from a man aged 40-49 years who had recovered from COVID-19.

In this sample, this clone turned up a few times. The rearrangement joins TRBV2 to TRBJ1-2; perhaps TRBD1 as D (6 bases). Germline assignment: CDR1 SNHLY and CDR2 FYNNEI. V lost 8 bases and J lost 7, with 20 bases in between. The CDR3 has 14 amino acids. The CDR3 loop reads CASLMEAGAIGYTF. Here the CDR3 DNA reads TGTGCCAGCCTGATGGAAGCAGGGGCGATTGGCTACACCTTC.

This clone was seen a single time. The rearrangement joins TRBV7-2 to TRBJ2-1; D is perhaps TRBD1 (5 bases). Trimming took off 0 bases at V and 2 bases at J, with 8 bases between the two ends. The germline V gene encodes CDR1 SGHTA and CDR2 FQGNSA. CDR3 size: 15 residues. For the CDR3, the DNA is TGTGCCAGCAGCTTAGCTGGGGCGCCCTACAATGAGCAGTTCTTC. It translates to CASSLAGAPYNEQFF.

The chain employs TRBV7-8 and TRBJ2-1; weak D call: TRBD1 (6 bases). Trimming cost V 6 bases and J 6 bases, with 15 bases left between them. CDR3 size: 14 residues. CDR1 SGHVS and CDR2 FQNEAQ come from the germline V gene. The DNA of the CDR3 is TGTGCCAGCAGGGAGTTGGGGACAACCAATGAGCAGTTCTTC. It codes for CASRELGTTNEQFF.

The V call is TRBV11-3, the J call TRBJ1-1; D unclear. This CDR3 has 19 amino acids. The germline V and J ends were trimmed by 5 bases and 5 bases, with 30 bases remaining between them. Germline V lookup: CDR1 SGHNT, CDR2 YENEEA. CDR3 nucleotide sequence: TGTGCCAGCAGCGGACGTTTATGGGCTCCAGGTGGAGGCTCGACTGAAGCTTTCTTT. Encoded protein: CASSGRLWAPGGGSTEAFF. The variable domain in full, completed from reference TRBV11-3 and TRBJ1-1, reads EAGVVQSPRYKIIEKKQPVAFWCNPISGHNTLYWYLQNLGQGPELLIRYENEEAVDDSQLPKDRFSAERLKGVDSTLKIQPAELGDSAVYLCASSGRLWAPGGGSTEAFFGQGTRLTVV.

V usage is TRBV5-1 and J usage is TRBJ1-2; D remains ambiguous. This CDR3 is 14 amino acids long. V dropped 0 bases and J dropped 8 bases, with 14 bases sitting between them. CDR1 is SGHRS, CDR2 YFSETQ, per germline. This CDR3 reads CASSLDTWEEGYTF. The CDR3 bases are TGCGCCAGCAGCTTGGATACATGGGAGGAGGGCTACACCTTC. The full variable domain, in which reference TRBV5-1 and TRBJ1-2 provide the parts outside the CDR3, is KAGVTQTPRYLIKTRGQQVTLSCSPISGHRSVSWYQQTPGQGLQFLFEYFSETQRNKGNFPGRFSGRQFSNSRSEMNVSTLELGDSALYLCASSLDTWEEGYTFGSGTRLTVV.

V gene TRBV6-2 or TRBV6-3 combines with J gene TRBJ1-2, with 10 bases matching TRBD1. Trimming at V came to 5 bases and at J to 6 bases, leaving 9 bases not matched to a gene. The germline V gene has CDR1 MNHEY and CDR2 SVGEGT. The CDR3 has 15 residues. The CDR3 bases are TGTGCCAGCAGTACCGGACAGGGGGTTGTGGATGGCTACACCTTC. This gives the protein CASSTGQGVVDGYTF.

The chain carries TRBV7-9 and TRBJ1-5; D is perhaps TRBD1 (5 bases). Germline loops: CDR1 SEHNR, CDR2 FQNEAQ (reference sequence). V dropped 0 bases and J dropped 4 bases, with 13 bases sitting between them. The CDR3 length is 16 residues. The CDR3 nucleotides read TGTGCCAGCAGCTTAGCCTCAAGGAGGGGTAATCAGCCCCAGCATTTT. Protein product: CASSLASRRGNQPQHF. Filled out from reference TRBV7-9 and TRBJ1-5, the complete variable domain reads DTGVSQNPRHKITKRGQNVTFRCDPISEHNRLYWYRQTLGQGPEFLTYFQNEAQLEKSRLLSDRFSAERPKGSFSTLEIQRTEQGDSAMYLCASSLASRRGNQPQHFGDGTRLSIL.

The V and J genes are TRBV19 and TRBJ2-7, with a possible D match to TRBD1 (6 bases). This CDR3 region has 17 residues. The germline V and J ends were trimmed by 3 bases and 4 bases, with 22 bases remaining between them. The germline CDR1 and CDR2 sequences are LNHDA and SQIVND (reference sequence). CDR3 nucleotide sequence: TGTGCCAGTAGTATTTCATGGGGGCCGCGGGTAGAGTACGAGCAGTACTTC. Translated: CASSISWGPRVEYEQYF.

V is TRBV27 and J is TRBJ1-5; D is possibly TRBD1 (6 bases). This CDR3 region has 14 residues. V was shortened by 2 bases and J by 5 bases, with 10 bases between the two germline ends. Germline CDR1 and CDR2: MNHEY and SMNVEV (reference sequence). The CDR3 here is CASSLRGGDQPQHF. CDR3 nucleotides: TGTGCCAGCAGTTTAAGGGGGGGCGATCAGCCCCAGCATTTT.

The V and J genes are TRBV7-9 and TRBJ2-3, with TRBD2 matching over 7 bases. J lost 4 bases, V lost 3 bases, and 7 bases had no gene match. The CDR3 totals 15 residues. In germline, CDR1 is SEHNR, CDR2 FQNEAQ (reference sequence). The CDR3 loop is CASSLGAGLADTQYF. The CDR3 DNA follows: TGTGCCAGCAGCTTGGGAGCGGGGTTGGCAGATACGCAGTATTTT.

The DNA of the CDR3 is TGTGCCAGCAGCTTAGCTCCGGGAGAAGCTTTCTTT. Its protein product is CASSLAPGEAFF. V and J are TRBV7-9 and TRBJ1-1; no reliable D call. The CDR3 has 12 amino acids. Between the trimmed V and J ends, which lost 0 bases and 8 bases, there was a span of 7 bases. Germline V CDR1 and CDR2: SEHNR, FQNEAQ (reference sequence).

CDR3 nucleotides: TGTGCCAGCAGTTTCCCGGTGAATCAGCCCCAGCATTTT. Protein sequence: CASSFPVNQPQHF. The chain combines TRBV28 with TRBJ1-5; D is uncertain. The CDR3 is 13 amino acids. The V end lost 3 bases, the J end lost 4 bases, and 7 bases lay between the germline ends. The germline gives CDR1 MDHEN, CDR2 SYDVKM.

This rearrangement joins TRBV12-3 or TRBV12-4 to TRBJ2-7, with 7 bases matching TRBD2. Unmatched junction bases numbered 6, after V lost 2 bases and J lost 8 bases. This CDR3 is 13 amino acids long. The DNA for the CDR3 is TGTGCCAGCAGTTTATCGCGGGGGAGTAAGCAGTACTTC. Residues: CASSLSRGSKQYF.

The genes are TRBV19 and TRBJ1-1; weak D call: TRBD1 (6 bases). This CDR3 contains 14 residues. CDR1 LNHDA and CDR2 SQIVND come from the germline V gene (reference sequence). V lost 0 bases and J 4 bases, leaving 9 bases between the germline ends. Written as DNA, the CDR3 is TGTGCCAGTAGTATAGATACAGGGAGCACTGAAGCTTTCTTT. Its translation: CASSIDTGSTEAFF.